This T cell receptor beta chain was observed in a study of neurological immune-mediated disorders. This clonotype was counted many times. Germline V CDR1 and CDR2: SGDLS, YYNGEE. CDR3 size: 14 residues. V lost 4 bases and J lost 7, with 14 bases in between. The authors produced cDNA by 5'RACE using 10-nucleotide random UMIs. A single record per CDR3 protein comes from TCRdb applying MiXCR to the 5' RACE reads. The sample carries tens of thousands of distinct CDR3 sequences, 4.5% recorded once. The sequenced sample consisted of PBMCs. The sequence was collected from a young man with multiple sclerosis. This chain uses TRBV9 with TRBJ2-2; a weak D match, TRBD1 (6 bases). CDR3 residues: CASSPRGPDGELFF. The CDR3, as DNA: TGTGCCAGCAGCCCCAGGGGACCGGACGGGGAGCTGTTTTTT.